The 3 T cell receptor beta chains in this list originate from one sample, sequenced in a study of cytomegalovirus exposure and HLA in healthy donors. PCR was performed using 60 Vbeta and 13 Jbeta primers. TCRdb's table, derived via immunoSEQ multiplex PCR, lists solely in-frame clones and lacks some. The table includes under 250,000 clones, 80% to 85% detected once. The sequenced material came from PBMCs. The source is a woman aged 60-75 years in good health and CMV-seropositive.

V and J are TRBV29-1 and TRBJ2-3; maybe TRBD2 (7 bases). V lost 5 bases and J 2 bases, leaving 23 bases between the germline ends. The CDR3 has 17 amino acids. Per germline, CDR1 SQVTM and CDR2 ANQGSEA. Here the CDR3 reads CSVRGGLGRAYTDTQYF. The CDR3 DNA sequence: TGCAGCGTTAGGGGGGGCCTGGGCAGGGCGTACACAGATACGCAGTATTTT.

The chain uses TRBV5-1 and TRBJ1-1; 7 bases agree with TRBD1. Per germline, CDR1 SGHRS and CDR2 YFSETQ. The CDR3 is 13 residues long. Germline trimming cut 4 bases from V and 7 bases from J; bases unmatched to any gene: 7. CDR3 sequence: CASSPGTADEAFF. The CDR3 DNA reads as TGCGCCAGCAGCCCCGGGACAGCCGATGAAGCTTTCTTT.

The chain has TRBV2 and TRBJ2-5, with D perhaps TRBD1 (5 bases). Germline V gene lookup returns CDR1 SNHLY and CDR2 FYNNEI. Trimming left V 3 bases short and J 9 bases short, with 14 bases between. This CDR3 is built from 13 residues. CDR3 sequence: CASSELQGAAQYF. The DNA for the CDR3 is TGTGCCAGCAGTGAGTTACAAGGGGCGGCCCAGTACTTC.